Only a few counts were recorded for the clone carrying this TCR beta chain. During active infection, Seattle patients enrolled and were then monitored through disease. These data belong to a study of blood T cell repertoires in COVID-19. Study context: Spain, Italy and the United States supplied samples that represented acute and convalescent COVID-19. Nucleic acid was either cDNA or gDNA, and it came from T cells, B-cell-depleted T cells, or PBMCs.

Data came from immunoSEQ multiplex PCR; TCRdb stores just in-frame clones and leaves some out. The sample lists roughly 250,000 clones; more than 85% were seen once. This CDR3 is 12 amino acids long. Per germline, CDR1 SNHLY and CDR2 FYNNEI. V lost 4 bases and J lost 3, with 6 bases in between. The J gene is TRBJ1-2, the V gene TRBV2; D is undetermined. This clonotype originated in a young adult with COVID-19, enrolled during active disease. What was sequenced was peripheral blood. The CDR3 DNA is TGTGCCAGCAGTGGAGAGGACTATGGCTACACCTTC. This translates into CASSGEDYGYTF.